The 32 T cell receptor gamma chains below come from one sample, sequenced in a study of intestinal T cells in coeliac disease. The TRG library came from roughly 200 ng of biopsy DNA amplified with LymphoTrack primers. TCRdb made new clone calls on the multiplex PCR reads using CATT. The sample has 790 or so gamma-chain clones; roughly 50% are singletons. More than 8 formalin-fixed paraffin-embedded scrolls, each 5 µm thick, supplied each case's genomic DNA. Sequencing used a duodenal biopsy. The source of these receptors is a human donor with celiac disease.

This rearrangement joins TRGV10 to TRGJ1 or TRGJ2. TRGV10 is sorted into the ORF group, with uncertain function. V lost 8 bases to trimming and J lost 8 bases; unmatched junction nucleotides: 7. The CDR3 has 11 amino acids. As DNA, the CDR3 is TGTGCTGCGTGGGATACCGATAAGAAACTCTTT. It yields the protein CAAWDTDKKLF.

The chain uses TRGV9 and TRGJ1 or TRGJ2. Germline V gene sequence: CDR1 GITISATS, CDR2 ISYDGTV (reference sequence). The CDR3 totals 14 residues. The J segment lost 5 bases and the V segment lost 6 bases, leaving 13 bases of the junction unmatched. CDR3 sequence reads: CALWFTQPNYKKLF. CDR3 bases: TGTGCCTTGTGGTTCACCCAGCCCAATTATAAGAAACTCTTT.

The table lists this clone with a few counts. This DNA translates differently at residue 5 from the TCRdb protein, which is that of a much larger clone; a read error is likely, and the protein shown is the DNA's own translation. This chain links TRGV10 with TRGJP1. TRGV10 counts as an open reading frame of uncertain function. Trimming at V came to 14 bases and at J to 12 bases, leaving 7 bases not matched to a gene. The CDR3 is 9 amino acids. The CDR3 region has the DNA TGTGCTTCAGGTCGGTTCAAGATATTT. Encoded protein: CASGRFKIF.

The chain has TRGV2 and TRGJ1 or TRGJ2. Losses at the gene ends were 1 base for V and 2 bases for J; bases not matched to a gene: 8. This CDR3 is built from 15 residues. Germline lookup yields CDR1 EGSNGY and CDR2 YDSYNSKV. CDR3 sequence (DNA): TGTGCCACCTGGGACGGACCTTTTGATTATTATAAGAAACTCTTT. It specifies CATWDGPFDYYKKLF.

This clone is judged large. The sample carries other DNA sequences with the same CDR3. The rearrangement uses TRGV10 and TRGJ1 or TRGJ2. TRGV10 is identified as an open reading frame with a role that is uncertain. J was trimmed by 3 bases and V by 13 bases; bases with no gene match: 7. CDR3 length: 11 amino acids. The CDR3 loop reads CAEGRYYKKLF. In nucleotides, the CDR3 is TGTGCTGAGGGACGTTATTATAAGAAACTCTTT.

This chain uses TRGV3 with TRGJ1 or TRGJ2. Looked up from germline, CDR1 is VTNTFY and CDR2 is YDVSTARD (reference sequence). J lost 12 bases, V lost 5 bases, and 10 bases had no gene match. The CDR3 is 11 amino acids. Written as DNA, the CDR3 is TGTGCCACCTGGGGCGGGGGAGGGAAACTCTTT. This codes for CATWGGGGKLF.

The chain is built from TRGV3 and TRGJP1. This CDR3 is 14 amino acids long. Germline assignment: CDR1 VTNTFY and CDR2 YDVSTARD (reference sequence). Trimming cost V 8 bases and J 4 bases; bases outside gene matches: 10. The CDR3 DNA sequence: TGTGCCACCTTGGGACGGGGCACTGGTTGGTTCAAGATATTT. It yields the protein CATLGRGTGWFKIF.

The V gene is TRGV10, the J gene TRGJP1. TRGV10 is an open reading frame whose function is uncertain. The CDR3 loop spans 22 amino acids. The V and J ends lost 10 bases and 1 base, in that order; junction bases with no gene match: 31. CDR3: CAALGPPSPLNLVLTTGWFKIF. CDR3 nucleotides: TGTGCTGCGTTGGGACCCCCCTCACCCTTAAATCTAGTCCTTACCACTGGTTGGTTCAAGATATTT.

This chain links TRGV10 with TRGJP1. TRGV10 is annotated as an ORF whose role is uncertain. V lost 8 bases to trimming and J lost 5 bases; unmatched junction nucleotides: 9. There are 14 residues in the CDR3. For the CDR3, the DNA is TGTGCTGCGTGGGATGACCCTACTGGTTGGTTCAAGATATTT. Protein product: CAAWDDPTGWFKIF.

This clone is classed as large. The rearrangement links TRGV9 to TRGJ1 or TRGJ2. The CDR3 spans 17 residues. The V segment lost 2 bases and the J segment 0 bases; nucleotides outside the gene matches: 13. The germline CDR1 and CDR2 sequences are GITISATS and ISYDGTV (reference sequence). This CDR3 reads CALWEAGPHPNYYKKLF. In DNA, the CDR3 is TGTGCCTTGTGGGAGGCAGGACCCCACCCGAATTATTATAAGAAACTCTTT.

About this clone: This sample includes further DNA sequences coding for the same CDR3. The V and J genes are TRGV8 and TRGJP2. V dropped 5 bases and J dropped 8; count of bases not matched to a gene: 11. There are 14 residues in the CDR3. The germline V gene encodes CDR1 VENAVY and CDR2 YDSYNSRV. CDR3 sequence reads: CATWGRLCDWIKTF. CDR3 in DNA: TGTGCCACCTGGGGTCGCTTATGCGATTGGATCAAGACGTTT.

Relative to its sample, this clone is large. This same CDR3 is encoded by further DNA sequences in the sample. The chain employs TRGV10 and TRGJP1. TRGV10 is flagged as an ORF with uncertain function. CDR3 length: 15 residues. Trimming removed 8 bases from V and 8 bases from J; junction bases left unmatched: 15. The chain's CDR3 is CAAWDLRVRGWFKIF. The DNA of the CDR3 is TGTGCTGCGTGGGATTTGCGAGTGAGAGGTTGGTTCAAGATATTT.

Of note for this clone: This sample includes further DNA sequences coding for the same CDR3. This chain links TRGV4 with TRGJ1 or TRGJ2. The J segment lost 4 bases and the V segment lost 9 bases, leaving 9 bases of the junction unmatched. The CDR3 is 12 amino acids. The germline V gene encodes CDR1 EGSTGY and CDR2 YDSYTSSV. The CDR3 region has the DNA TGTGCCACCCTACCATCCTATTATAAGAAACTCTTT. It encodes CATLPSYYKKLF.

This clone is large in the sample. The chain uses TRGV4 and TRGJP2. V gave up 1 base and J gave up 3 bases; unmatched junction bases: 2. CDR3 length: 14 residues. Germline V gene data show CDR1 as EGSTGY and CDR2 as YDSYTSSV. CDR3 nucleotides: TGTGCCACCTGGGATGGACGTAGTGATTGGATCAAGACGTTT. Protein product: CATWDGRSDWIKTF.

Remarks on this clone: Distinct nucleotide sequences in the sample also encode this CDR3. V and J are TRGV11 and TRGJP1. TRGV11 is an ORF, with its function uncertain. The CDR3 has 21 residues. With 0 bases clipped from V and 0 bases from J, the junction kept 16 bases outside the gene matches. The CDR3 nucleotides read TGTGCCTGCTGGATTAGGCACGTAGCCAAAATCGAAAATACCACTGGTTGGTTCAAGATATTT. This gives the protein CACWIRHVAKIENTTGWFKIF.

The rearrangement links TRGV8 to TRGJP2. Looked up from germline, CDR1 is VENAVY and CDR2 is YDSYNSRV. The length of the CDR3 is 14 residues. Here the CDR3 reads CAPGMGGRDWIKTF. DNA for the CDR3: TGTGCACCTGGGATGGGCGGGCGTGATTGGATCAAGACGTTT.

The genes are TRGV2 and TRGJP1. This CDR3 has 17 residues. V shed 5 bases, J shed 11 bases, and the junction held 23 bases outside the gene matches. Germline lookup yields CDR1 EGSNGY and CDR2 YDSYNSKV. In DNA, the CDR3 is TGTGCCACCTGGGGACGGGGCCGAGGGGGACGGAGATGGTTCAAGATATTT. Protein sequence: CATWGRGRGGRRWFKIF.

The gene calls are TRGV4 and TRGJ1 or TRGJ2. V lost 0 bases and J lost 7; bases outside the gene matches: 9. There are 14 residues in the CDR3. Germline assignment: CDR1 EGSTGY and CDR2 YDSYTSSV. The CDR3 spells CATWDGQGVYKKLF. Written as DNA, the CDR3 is TGTGCCACCTGGGATGGGCAGGGGGTCTATAAGAAACTCTTT.

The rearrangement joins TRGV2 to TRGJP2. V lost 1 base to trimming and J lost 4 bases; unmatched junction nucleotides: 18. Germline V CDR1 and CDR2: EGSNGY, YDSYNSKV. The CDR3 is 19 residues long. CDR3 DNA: TGTGCCACCTGGGACGGAGGTGTTGGAGGTGTAGTTAGTGATTGGATCAAGACGTTT. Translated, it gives CATWDGGVGGVVSDWIKTF.

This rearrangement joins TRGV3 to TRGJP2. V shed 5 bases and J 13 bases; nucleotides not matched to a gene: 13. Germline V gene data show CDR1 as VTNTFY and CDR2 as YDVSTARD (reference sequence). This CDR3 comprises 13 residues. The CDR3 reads CATWVSRYVIKTF. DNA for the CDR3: TGTGCCACCTGGGTTAGTAGGTATGTGATCAAGACGTTT.

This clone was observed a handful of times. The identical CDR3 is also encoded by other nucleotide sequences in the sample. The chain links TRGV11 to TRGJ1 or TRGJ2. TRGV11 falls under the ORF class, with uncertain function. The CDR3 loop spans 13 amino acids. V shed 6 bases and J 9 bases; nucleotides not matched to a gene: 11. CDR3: CACWIPPTLKKLF. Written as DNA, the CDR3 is TGTGCCTGCTGGATTCCCCCTACCCTTAAGAAACTCTTT.

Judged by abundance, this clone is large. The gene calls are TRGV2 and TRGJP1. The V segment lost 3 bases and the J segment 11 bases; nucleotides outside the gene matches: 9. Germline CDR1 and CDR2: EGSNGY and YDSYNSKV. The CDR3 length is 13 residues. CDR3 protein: CATWDSRRWFKIF. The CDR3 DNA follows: TGTGCCACCTGGGACAGCAGGAGGTGGTTCAAGATATTT.

CDR3 DNA sequence: TGTGCCACCTGGACTCTGCAGGTGGGCAGTGATTGGATCAAGACGTTT. Encoded protein: CATWTLQVGSDWIKTF. This chain links TRGV3 with TRGJP2. V lost 6 bases to trimming and J lost 5 bases; unmatched junction nucleotides: 15. The CDR3 runs to 16 residues. Germline V gives CDR1 VTNTFY, CDR2 YDVSTARD (reference sequence).

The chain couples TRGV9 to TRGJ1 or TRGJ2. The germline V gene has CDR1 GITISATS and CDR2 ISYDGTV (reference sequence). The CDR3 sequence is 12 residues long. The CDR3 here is CACGRSYYKKLF. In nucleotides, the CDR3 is TGTGCTTGTGGGAGGTCGTATTATAAGAAACTCTTT.

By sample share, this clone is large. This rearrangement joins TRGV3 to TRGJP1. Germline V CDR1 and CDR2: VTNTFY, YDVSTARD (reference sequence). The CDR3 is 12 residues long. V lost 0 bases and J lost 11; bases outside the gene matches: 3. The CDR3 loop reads CATWDRRWFKIF. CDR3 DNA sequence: TGTGCCACCTGGGACAGGCGATGGTTCAAGATATTT.

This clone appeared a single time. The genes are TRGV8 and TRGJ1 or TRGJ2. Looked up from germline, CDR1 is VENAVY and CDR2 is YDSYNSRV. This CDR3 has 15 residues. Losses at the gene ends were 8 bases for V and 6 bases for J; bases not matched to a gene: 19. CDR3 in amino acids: CATSLYSYAGYKKLF. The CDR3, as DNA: TGTGCCACCTCCCTTTATTCGTACGCTGGTTATAAGAAACTCTTT.

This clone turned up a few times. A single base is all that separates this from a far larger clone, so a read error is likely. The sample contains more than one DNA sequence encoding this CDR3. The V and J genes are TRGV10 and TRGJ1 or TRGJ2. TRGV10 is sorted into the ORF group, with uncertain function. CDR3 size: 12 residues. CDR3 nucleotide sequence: TGTGCTGCGTGGGATGGGCCACCTGAGAAGCTCTTT. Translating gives CAAWDGPPEKLF.

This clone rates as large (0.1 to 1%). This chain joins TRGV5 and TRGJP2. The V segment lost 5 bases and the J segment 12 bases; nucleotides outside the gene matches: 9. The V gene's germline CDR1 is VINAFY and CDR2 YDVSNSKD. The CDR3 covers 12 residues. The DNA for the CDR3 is TGTGCCACCTGGGCCTTGGAAGGGATCAAGACGTTT. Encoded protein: CATWALEGIKTF.

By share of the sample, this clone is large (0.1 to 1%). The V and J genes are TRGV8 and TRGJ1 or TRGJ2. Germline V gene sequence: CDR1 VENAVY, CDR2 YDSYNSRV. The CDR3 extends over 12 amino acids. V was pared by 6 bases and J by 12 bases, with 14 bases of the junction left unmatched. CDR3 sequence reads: CATWIQIGGKLF. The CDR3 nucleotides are TGTGCCACCTGGATACAAATCGGGGGGAAACTCTTT.

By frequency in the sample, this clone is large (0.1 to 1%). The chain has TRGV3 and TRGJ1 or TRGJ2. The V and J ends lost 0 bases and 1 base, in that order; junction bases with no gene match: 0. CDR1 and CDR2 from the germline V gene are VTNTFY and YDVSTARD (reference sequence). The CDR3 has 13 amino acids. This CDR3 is CATWDRNYYKKLF. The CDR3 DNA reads TGTGCCACCTGGGACAGGAATTATTATAAGAAACTCTTT.

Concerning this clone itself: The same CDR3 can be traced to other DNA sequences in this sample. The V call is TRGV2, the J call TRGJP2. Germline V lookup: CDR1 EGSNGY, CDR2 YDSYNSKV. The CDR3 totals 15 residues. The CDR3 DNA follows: TGTGCACCTGGGACGGGCCGGGGCAGTGATTGGATCAAGACGTTT. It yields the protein CAPGTGRGSDWIKTF.

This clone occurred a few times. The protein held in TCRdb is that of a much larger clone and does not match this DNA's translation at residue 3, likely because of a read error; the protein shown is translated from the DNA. The CDR3 reads CATWDGPPEKLF. Written as DNA, the CDR3 is TGTGCTACGTGGGATGGGCCACCTGAGAAACTCTTT. The chain is built from TRGV10 and TRGJ1 or TRGJ2. TRGV10 falls under the ORF class, with uncertain function. The CDR3 contains 12 residues.